This T cell receptor (beta chain) came from a study of blood T cells in healthy people across ages. Sample-barcoded 5' priming and a J-beta primer mix drove a second PCR of roughly 6 to 12 cycles. Each CDR3 protein is one row after TCRdb ran MiXCR on the 5' RACE reads. This sample has more than 1.4 million distinct CDR3 sequences, with 42% found just once. The total RNA that was extracted per sample amounted to at least 6 micrograms. Overall study results and limits: Fewer expanded clones and more diversity marked long-lived versus aged donors. PBMCs were not sorted, which prevented a conclusive comparison of naive versus antigen-experienced cells. With age, beta diversity per million T cells declined roughly linearly, significantly by 35 to 40.

Trimming stripped 5 bases from V and 2 bases from J, with 17 bases between. The germline V gene has CDR1 DFQATT and CDR2 SNEGSKA (reference sequence). This CDR3 spans 15 amino acids. In its sample, this clonotype was seen many times. Its antigen is currently unknown. Sequencing was done on a sample of blood. This TCR was sampled from a woman aged 18-29 years in good health. The chain employs TRBV20-1 and TRBJ2-3; TRBD2 is a possible D gene (5 bases). CDR3 DNA: TGCAGTGCTCCCCCCCCGGACTGGTACACAGATACGCAGTATTTT. This codes for CSAPPPDWYTDTQYF.